This TCR beta chain was identified during a study of T cells in Graves' hyperthyroidism and ophthalmopathy. Study summary: At the time of initial diagnosis and before any treatment, peripheral blood was collected.

For this clonotype: A much larger clone is a single base away; this may be a read error.

It was RNA transcripts that yielded the amplified TCR beta CDR3 regions. Using the HTBI primer set, a first-round RT-PCR was run on the TCR CDR3. Each CDR3 protein gets one entry after TCRdb re-called the multiplex PCR reads with MiXCR. Of hundreds of thousands of distinct CDR3 sequences listed, over 15% are singletons. The CDR3 sequence is 13 residues long. V was cut by 8 bases and J by 6 bases, with 16 bases left in between. The germline V gene encodes CDR1 MNHNS and CDR2 SASEGT. This TCR came from a woman aged 45 to 65 with Graves' hyperthyroidism that later progressed to Graves' ophthalmopathy. The sequenced sample consisted of blood. The rearrangement links TRBV6-1 to TRBJ1-1, with D unresolved. This chain's CDR3 is CASSASLQAEAFF. The CDR3 DNA follows: TGTGCCAGCTCCGCTTCCCTCCAGGCTGAAGCTTTCTTT.